This T cell receptor (beta chain) appears in the sequencing data of a study of T-cell reconstitution after alpha-beta-depleted transplantation in children. Unique molecular identifiers were used to barcode this TCRbeta library. Each CDR3 protein is one row after TCRdb ran MiXCR on the PCR reads. The sample lists 400,000 to 500,000 distinct CDR3 sequences; 11% were seen once. Germline V CDR1 and CDR2: LNHDA, SQIVND (reference sequence). V gave up 2 bases and J gave up 1 base; unmatched junction bases: 7. This CDR3 region has 16 residues. This sequence was found in a human donor who donated a stem cell graft to a child with acute myeloid leukemia. Source: PBMCs from the stem cell graft donor, taken from the stem cell graft. This chain links TRBV19 with TRBJ2-7; 8 bases fit TRBD2. The CDR3 sequence: CASSIISTSGSYEQYF. DNA for the CDR3: TGTGCCAGTAGTATAATATCCACTAGCGGTTCCTACGAGCAGTACTTC.